The 10 T cell receptor beta chains reported below all come from one sample, sequenced in a study of blood T cells in healthy people across ages. A sample-barcoded 5' primer and a J-beta primer mix were used in a second PCR of roughly 7 to 11 cycles. TCRdb fed the 5' RACE reads into MiXCR, producing one record per CDR3 protein. The profile shows 700,000 to 900,000 distinct CDR3 sequences, about 55% of them singletons. The sequencing sample was made of blood. The receptors originated from a man aged 80 or over in good health.

The chain has TRBV6-5 and TRBJ2-1; tentative D call: TRBD2 (5 bases). The V and J ends lost 9 bases and 3 bases respectively, with 15 bases between them. In germline, CDR1 is MNHEY, CDR2 SVGAGI. This CDR3 has 14 residues. The CDR3 loop reads CASRRTVFYNEQFF. The CDR3 DNA is TGTGCCAGTCGGAGGACGGTCTTCTACAATGAGCAGTTCTTC.

This chain connects TRBV6-2 or TRBV6-3 to TRBJ2-5; 12 bases are shared with TRBD2. The DNA matches TRBJ2-7 better at its end, which makes the J call doubtful. Looked up from germline, CDR1 is MNHEY and CDR2 is SVGEGT. This CDR3 has 15 amino acids. For the CDR3, the DNA is TGTGCCAGCAGTCTCCTCCTAGCGGGAGGGTCCGAGCAGTACTTC. As protein: CASSLLLAGGSEQYF.

This clonotype came up a few times. The chain couples TRBV20-1 to TRBJ2-7; D is possibly TRBD1 (5 bases). Germline lookup yields CDR1 DFQATT and CDR2 SNEGSKA (reference sequence). The CDR3 is 14 residues long. Trimming left V 8 bases short and J 0 bases short, with 17 bases between. This CDR3 is CSSLDSYFSYEQYF. The CDR3 nucleotides read TGCAGTTCGTTAGACAGTTACTTCTCCTACGAGCAGTACTTC.

J is TRBJ2-3 and V is TRBV7-9; 7 nucleotides agree with TRBD2. The CDR3 consists of 13 residues. Germline assignment: CDR1 SEHNR and CDR2 FQNEAQ (reference sequence). V lost 8 bases to trimming and J lost 2 bases; unmatched junction nucleotides: 4. The CDR3: CASGLDPTDTQYF. The DNA of the CDR3 is TGTGCCAGCGGACTAGATCCCACAGATACGCAGTATTTT.

The V and J genes are TRBV20-1 and TRBJ1-1; TRBD1 might be the D (5 bases). The CDR3 has 13 amino acids. Trimming took off 5 bases at V and 7 bases at J, with 17 bases between the two ends. Germline lookup yields CDR1 DFQATT and CDR2 SNEGSKA (reference sequence). This CDR3 is CSAGGVGRGEAFF. The CDR3 coding sequence is TGCAGTGCTGGAGGGGTAGGGCGCGGTGAAGCTTTCTTT.

This chain uses TRBV5-1 with TRBJ1-1; D perhaps matches TRBD1 (5 bases). The ends were cut back, 4 bases at V and 6 bases at J, with 19 bases in the middle. There are 15 residues in the CDR3. Germline V gene sequence: CDR1 SGHRS, CDR2 YFSETQ. The DNA of the CDR3 is TGCGCCAGCAGCCCAAGGACGGCCCAGGGCCCTGAAGCTTTCTTT. The encoded protein is CASSPRTAQGPEAFF. Full variable domain (remainder filled in from reference TRBV5-1 and TRBJ1-1): KAGVTQTPRYLIKTRGQQVTLSCSPISGHRSVSWYQQTPGQGLQFLFEYFSETQRNKGNFPGRFSGRQFSNSRSEMNVSTLELGDSALYLCASSPRTAQGPEAFFGQGTRLTVV.

The rearrangement joins TRBV5-1 to TRBJ2-7; D is unclear. Deletions cut 4 bases from V and 0 bases from J, with 11 bases between. There are 14 residues in the CDR3. Germline assignment: CDR1 SGHRS and CDR2 YFSETQ. In DNA, the CDR3 is TGCGCCAGCAGCGTGGACGGTCCCTCCTACGAGCAGTACTTC. Translating it yields CASSVDGPSYEQYF.

The DNA of the CDR3 is TGTGCCAGCAGTGAGGCTAGCGGGGGGGACAGATACGCGTATTTT. Translating gives CASSEASGGDRYAYF. The chain recombines TRBV27 with TRBJ2-3; 12 positions agree with TRBD2. Germline V gives CDR1 MNHEY, CDR2 SMNVEV (reference sequence). This CDR3 contains 15 residues. With V trimmed by 5 bases and J by 14 bases, 14 bases remained unmatched.

The gene calls are TRBV3-1 and TRBJ2-7; D possibly matches TRBD1 or TRBD2 (5 bases each). The germline V gene encodes CDR1 LGHDT and CDR2 YNNKEL (reference sequence). V was clipped by 5 bases and J by 2 bases, with 19 bases between them. The CDR3 spans 16 residues. CDR3 sequence reads: CASSLHGRDDTYEQYF. In DNA, the CDR3 is TGTGCCAGCAGCTTACATGGACGGGACGATACCTACGAGCAGTACTTC.

The chain combines TRBV24-1 with TRBJ2-4; D unclear. Deletions cut 1 base from V and 1 base from J, with 7 bases between. The CDR3 extends over 15 amino acids. CDR1 is KGHDR and CDR2 is SFDVKD in the germline V gene. The chain's CDR3 is CATSDFGVAKNIQYF. CDR3 DNA: TGTGCCACCAGTGATTTTGGAGTTGCCAAAAACATTCAGTACTTC.